This T cell receptor beta chain was sequenced for a study of OX40 agonist ivuxolimab in advanced cancers. Looking at the study overall: Ivuxolimab is a fully human IgG2 antibody that activates OX40 (CD134). Partial responses were seen in three patients, one with hepatocellular carcinoma and two with cutaneous melanoma. Study-level results: There were also nonresponders showing low normalized T-cell clonal expansion.

Produced via immunoSEQ multiplex PCR; TCRdb's table is partial and in-frame only. The sample has under 90,000 clones, around 91% seen once; the top ten hold around 1.9%. This clone occurred a few times. Antigen: not known. V dropped 1 base and J dropped 0; count of bases not matched to a gene: 5. The CDR3 loop spans 16 amino acids. CDR1 is MNHNS and CDR2 is SASEGT in the germline V gene. This receptor was taken from an adult with an advanced solid tumor such as melanoma, head and neck, liver or kidney cancer. The sequencing here drew on CD4+ or CD8+ T cells sorted from blood, taken in a trial of the OX40 agonist ivuxolimab. J is TRBJ2-7 and V is TRBV6-1; 8 bases match TRBD2. The CDR3 spells CASSEDVSGTSYEQYF. CDR3 bases: TGTGCCAGCAGTGAAGATGTTAGCGGGACCTCCTACGAGCAGTACTTC.